This paragraph reports one T cell receptor (beta chain). This specimen comes from a study of blood T cell repertoires in COVID-19. Study-wide background: Collection of acute and convalescent COVID-19 samples took place in the United States, Italy and Spain. In each case, the material was cDNA or gDNA derived from T cells, B-cell-depleted T cells, or PBMCs.

The CDR3 length is 19 residues. V lost 5 bases and J lost 6, with 29 bases in between. Looked up from germline, CDR1 is SEHNR and CDR2 is FQNEAQ (reference sequence). Original processing methods: Estimates of nucleated cell counts were drawn from the amplification of reference gene primers. Produced via immunoSEQ multiplex PCR; TCRdb's table is partial and in-frame only. Clone size and V and J calls were adopted from that table, with D and trimming inferred from the DNA. The sample holds a few hundred thousand clones, around four fifths seen once. The specimen was peripheral blood. The rearrangement uses TRBV7-9 and TRBJ2-1; possible D gene TRBD1, 6 bases. This TCR was sampled from a man aged 25 to 45 with active or convalescent COVID-19. CDR3 in amino acids: CASSPYRLPRVSGVNEQFF. CDR3 nucleotide sequence: TGTGCCAGCAGCCCTTACCGCCTACCTCGGGTCTCAGGGGTCAATGAGCAGTTCTTC.